The clone carrying this T cell receptor (beta chain) has a count of ten or more. What it binds is unknown. This record belongs to a study of blood T cells in healthy people across ages. The V gene lost 2 bases and the J gene lost 4 bases, with 15 bases spanning the gap. Germline values: CDR1 SGDLS, CDR2 YYNGEE. The CDR3 consists of 15 residues. Then a second PCR, running about 6 to 11 cycles, was carried out with a sample-barcoded 5' primer and a J-beta primer mix. TCRdb redid the calling of the 5' RACE reads with MiXCR, one entry per CDR3 protein. The sample has 550,000 to 600,000 distinct CDR3 sequences, around half seen once. Study results and caveats: Per-million-T-cell TCR beta diversity fell roughly linearly with age. Estimates of diversity drawn from one million T cells were considered underestimates. The CMV status of each donor remained undetermined, and this could have confounded shifts in expanded clonotypes. Bulk PBMC profiling left naive and antigen-experienced comparisons inconclusive.

The chain is built from TRBV9 and TRBJ1-2, with a weak D call TRBD1 (5 bases). The receptor was derived from an elderly man in good health. Sequenced input: blood. CDR3 amino acids: CASSVGGDGVYGYTF. The CDR3 region has the DNA TGTGCCAGCAGCGTCGGCGGGGACGGCGTCTATGGCTACACCTTC.